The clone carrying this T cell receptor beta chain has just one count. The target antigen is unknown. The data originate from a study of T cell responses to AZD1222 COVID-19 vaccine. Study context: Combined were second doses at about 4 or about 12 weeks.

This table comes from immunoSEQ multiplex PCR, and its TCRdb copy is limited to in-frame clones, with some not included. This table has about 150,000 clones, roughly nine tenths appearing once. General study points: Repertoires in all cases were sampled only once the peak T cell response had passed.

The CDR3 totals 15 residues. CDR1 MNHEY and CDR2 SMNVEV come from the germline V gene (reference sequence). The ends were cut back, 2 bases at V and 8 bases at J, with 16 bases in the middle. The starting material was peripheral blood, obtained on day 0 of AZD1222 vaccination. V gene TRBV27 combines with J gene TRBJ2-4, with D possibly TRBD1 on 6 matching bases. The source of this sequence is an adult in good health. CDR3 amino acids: CASSLIGTGNDIQYF. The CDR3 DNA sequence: TGTGCCAGCAGTTTAATTGGTACAGGGAACGACATTCAGTACTTC.